This TCR beta chain was sequenced during a study of technical replicates of blood from a handful of donors. The CDR3 totals 14 residues. V was clipped by 5 bases and J by 4 bases; unmatched bases: 5. Germline-derived CDR1 and CDR2 are ENHRY and SYGVKD. Assay: immunoSEQ multiplex PCR; the TCRdb copy retains only in-frame clones and omits some. The data show just over 95,000 clones, with 95% seen just once and 0.23% held by the top ten. V is TRBV10-3 and J is TRBJ1-5; 7 bases agree with TRBD1. Sequenced input: T cells isolated from PBMCs. This receptor was taken from a human donor in good health. This CDR3 reads CAISHRDRNQPQHF. The CDR3 coding sequence is TGTGCCATCAGTCACCGGGACAGAAATCAGCCCCAGCATTTT.